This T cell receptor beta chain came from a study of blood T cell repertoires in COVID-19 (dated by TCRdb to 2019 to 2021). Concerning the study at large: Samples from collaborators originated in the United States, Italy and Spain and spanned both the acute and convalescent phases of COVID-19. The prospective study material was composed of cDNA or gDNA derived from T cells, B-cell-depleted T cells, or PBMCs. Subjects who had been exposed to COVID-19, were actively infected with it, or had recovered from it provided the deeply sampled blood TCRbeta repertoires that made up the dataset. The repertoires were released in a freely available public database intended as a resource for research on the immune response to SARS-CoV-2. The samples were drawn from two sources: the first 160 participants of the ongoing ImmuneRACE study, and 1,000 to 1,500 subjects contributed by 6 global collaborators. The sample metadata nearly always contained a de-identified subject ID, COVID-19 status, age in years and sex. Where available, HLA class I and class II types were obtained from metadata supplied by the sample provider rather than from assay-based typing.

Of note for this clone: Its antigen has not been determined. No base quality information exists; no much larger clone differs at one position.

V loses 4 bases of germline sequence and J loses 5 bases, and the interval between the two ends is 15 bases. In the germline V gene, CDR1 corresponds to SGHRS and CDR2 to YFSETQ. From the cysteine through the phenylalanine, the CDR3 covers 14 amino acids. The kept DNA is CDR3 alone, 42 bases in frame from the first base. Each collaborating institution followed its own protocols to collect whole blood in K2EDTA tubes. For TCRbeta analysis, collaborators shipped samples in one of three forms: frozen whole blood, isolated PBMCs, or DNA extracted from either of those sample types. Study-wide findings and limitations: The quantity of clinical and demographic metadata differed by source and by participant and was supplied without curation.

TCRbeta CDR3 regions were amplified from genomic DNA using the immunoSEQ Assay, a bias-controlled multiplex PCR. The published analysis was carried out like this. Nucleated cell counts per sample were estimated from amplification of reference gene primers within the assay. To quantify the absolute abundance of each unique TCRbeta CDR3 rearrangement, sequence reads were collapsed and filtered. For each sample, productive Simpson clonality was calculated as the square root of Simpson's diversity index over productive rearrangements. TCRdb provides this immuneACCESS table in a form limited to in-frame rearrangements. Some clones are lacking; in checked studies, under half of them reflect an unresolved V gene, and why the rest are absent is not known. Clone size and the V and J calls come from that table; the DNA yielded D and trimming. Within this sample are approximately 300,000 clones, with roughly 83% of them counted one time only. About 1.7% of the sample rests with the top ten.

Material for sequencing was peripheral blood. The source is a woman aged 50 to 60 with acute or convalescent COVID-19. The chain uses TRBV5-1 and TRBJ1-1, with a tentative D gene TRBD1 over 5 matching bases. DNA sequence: TGCGCCAGCAGCCGGAGGCAGGGAGGGACTGAAGCTTTCTTT. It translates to CASSRRQGGTEAFF.